These T cell receptor beta chains were read from a single sample in a study of blood T cells in healthy people across ages. MiXCR, applied by TCRdb to the 5' RACE reads, yields one record per CDR3 protein. The table shows hundreds of thousands of distinct CDR3 sequences, with around 50% occurring only once. The material sequenced was blood. These receptors all come from a woman older than 75 in good health. The conserved cysteine and the conserved F or W are not part of the CDR3 here. Each record gives: J gene, V gene, CDR3 protein.

TRBJ1-1 TRBV10-3 AISVWDKTTEAF
TRBJ1-3 TRBV10-3 AITGSSGNTIY
TRBJ2-2 TRBV5-1 ASSLSSRLNTGELF
TRBJ1-1 TRBV27 ASSPFGGASTTEAF
TRBJ1-1 TRBV7-9 ASRDWGAGMNTEAF
TRBJ2-5 TRBV18 ASSPRRQAEGQY
TRBJ2-3 TRBV10-2 ASKETSSTDTQY
TRBJ2-3 TRBV29-1 SVGGRVADNTQY
TRBJ1-2 TRBV5-1 ASSLTGDNYGYT
TRBJ2-7 TRBV11-3 ASSLGPDYEQY
TRBJ1-5 TRBV5-1 ASSLRADQPQH
TRBJ2-7 TRBV25-1 ASSEDGKEGNEQY
TRBJ1-1 TRBV4-1 ASSRSGPLIAF
TRBJ2-7 TRBV29-1 SVGNWGRPPSSYEQY
TRBJ2-3 TRBV12-3/TRBV12-4 ASSSGTSGFGDTQY
TRBJ2-7 TRBV20-1 SARDDLGQGATYEQY
TRBJ2-3 TRBV7-9 ASSFGQGNTDTQY
TRBJ2-1 TRBV20-1 SAPGTSGRGSYNEQF
TRBJ2-5 TRBV11-2 ASSLGGQQTQY
TRBJ2-3 TRBV11-3 ASSPGLGTQY
TRBJ1-2 TRBV20-1 SARPFNRGTFYGYT
TRBJ2-3 TRBV2 ASSGRGVADTQY
TRBJ2-1 TRBV18 ASSPGQDPYNEQF
TRBJ2-3 TRBV7-3 ASSSGTSTTDTQY
TRBJ2-1 TRBV9 ASSESPQGLFYNEQF